This T cell receptor beta chain comes out of a study of T cells in Graves' hyperthyroidism and ophthalmopathy. Findings and caveats of the study: Most thyroid clonotypes expanded above 0.001 were also detected in blood.

The study enrolled patients aged 18 to 65 with newly diagnosed hyperthyroidism of under 2 months' duration. Exclusion of a patient resulted from uncontrolled infection, other autoimmune disease, pregnancy or lactation. Fresh peripheral blood, approximately 9.7 ml, was the source of the PBMCs. Researchers amplified the TCR beta CDR3 regions from RNA transcripts. Carried out on the TCR CDR3, a first-round RT-PCR used the HTBI primer set. TCRdb passed the multiplex PCR reads through MiXCR, listing each CDR3 protein once. The sample includes 650,000 to 750,000 distinct CDR3 sequences, approximately 14% seen only once; the top ten take 9.5% to 13%. This clonotype was seen ten or more times. Its antigen is unknown. The TCR comes from a woman between 18 and 30 years old with Graves' hyperthyroidism. Material for sequencing was blood.

CDR3 residues: CATSVADQETQYF. The DNA of the CDR3 is TGTGCCACCAGCGTAGCGGATCAAGAGACCCAGTACTTC. The V gene is TRBV15, the J gene TRBJ2-5; TRBD2 might be the D (6 bases). This CDR3 is built from 13 residues. CDR1 and CDR2 (germline): LNHNV, YYDKDF (reference sequence). Trimming removed 5 bases from V and 2 bases from J, with 9 bases in between. The whole variable domain, remainder taken from reference TRBV15 and TRBJ2-5, is DAMVIQNPRYQVTQFGKPVTLSCSQTLNHNVMYWYQQKSSQAPKLLFHYYDKDFNNEADTPDNFQSRRPNTSFCFLDIRSPGLGDTAMYLCATSVADQETQYFGPGTRLLVL.